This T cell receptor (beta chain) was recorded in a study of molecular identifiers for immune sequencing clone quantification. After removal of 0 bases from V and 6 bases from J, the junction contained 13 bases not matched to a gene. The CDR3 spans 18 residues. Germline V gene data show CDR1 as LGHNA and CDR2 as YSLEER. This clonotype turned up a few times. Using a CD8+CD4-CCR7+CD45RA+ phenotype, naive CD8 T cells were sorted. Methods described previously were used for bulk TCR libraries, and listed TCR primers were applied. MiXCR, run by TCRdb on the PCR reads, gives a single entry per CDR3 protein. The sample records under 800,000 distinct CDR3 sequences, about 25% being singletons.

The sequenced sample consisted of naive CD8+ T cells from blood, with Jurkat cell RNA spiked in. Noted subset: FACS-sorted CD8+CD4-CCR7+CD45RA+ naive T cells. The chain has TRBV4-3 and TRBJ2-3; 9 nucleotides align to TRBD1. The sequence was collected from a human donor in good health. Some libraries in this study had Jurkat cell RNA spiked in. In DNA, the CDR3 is TGCGCCAGCAGCCAAGATAGACCCGGGACAGGGATTCAGGATACGCAGTATTTT. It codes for CASSQDRPGTGIQDTQYF.